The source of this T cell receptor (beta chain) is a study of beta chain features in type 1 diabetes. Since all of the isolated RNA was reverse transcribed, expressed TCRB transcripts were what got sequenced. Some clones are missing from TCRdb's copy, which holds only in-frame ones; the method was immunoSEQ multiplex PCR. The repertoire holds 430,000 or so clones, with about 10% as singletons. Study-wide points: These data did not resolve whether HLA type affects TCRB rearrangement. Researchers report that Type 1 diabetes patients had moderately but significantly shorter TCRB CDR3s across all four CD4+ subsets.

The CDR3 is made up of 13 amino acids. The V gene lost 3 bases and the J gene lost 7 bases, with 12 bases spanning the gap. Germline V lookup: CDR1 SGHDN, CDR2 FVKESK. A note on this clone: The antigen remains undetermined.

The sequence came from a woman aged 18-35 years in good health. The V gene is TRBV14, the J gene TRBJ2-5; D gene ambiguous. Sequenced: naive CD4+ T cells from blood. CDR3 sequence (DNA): TGTGCCAGCAGCCAGACTGGATTTGCGACCCAGTACTTC. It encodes CASSQTGFATQYF.